The 17 T cell receptor beta chains presented below share a single source sample, sequenced in a study of T cells after yellow fever vaccination. TCRdb reanalysed the 5' RACE reads using MiXCR and keeps one entry per CDR3 protein. The sample holds roughly 320,000 distinct CDR3 sequences, around 10% seen once. This material consisted of CD4+ T cells sorted from PBMCs, taken 45 days after the yellow fever booster vaccination. Receptor source: a man aged 18 to 30 who received the YFV17D yellow fever vaccine.

This rearrangement joins TRBV18 to TRBJ2-3, with 11 bases matching TRBD2. The CDR3 consists of 16 residues. The J segment lost 1 base and the V segment lost 3 bases, leaving 3 bases of the junction unmatched. Germline V CDR1 and CDR2: KGHSH, LQKENI. For the CDR3, the DNA is TGTGCCAGCTCACCGCTGACTAGCGGGGGCACAGATACGCAGTATTTT. Its translation: CASSPLTSGGTDTQYF.

This clonotype was picked up many times. The CDR3 nucleotides read TGTGCCATCAGTGAGAACAGGGACGAAAAACTGTTTTTT. Amino acids: CAISENRDEKLFF. The J gene is TRBJ1-4, the V gene TRBV10-3; a possible D gene is TRBD1 (6 bases). Looked up from germline, CDR1 is ENHRY and CDR2 is SYGVKD. The length of the CDR3 is 13 residues. Trimming cost V 2 bases and J 8 bases, with 9 bases left between them.

Concerning this clonotype: The conserved closing phenylalanine or tryptophan is absent in this CDR3, likely reflecting a read error. This chain connects TRBV27 to TRBJ2-2; D remains unclear. The CDR3 totals 11 residues. Germline CDR1 is MNHEY and CDR2 is SMNVEV (reference sequence). Trimming removed 5 bases from V and 8 bases from J, with 6 bases in between. The CDR3 sequence: CASSAVGELFL. CDR3 sequence (DNA): TGTGCCAGCAGTGCCGTTGGGGAGCTGTTTCTT.

This clonotype appeared a few times. This chain links TRBV2 with TRBJ2-3; D ambiguous. Trimming removed 0 bases at V and 4 bases at J, with 11 bases between. CDR3 length equals 15 residues. CDR1 is SNHLY and CDR2 is FYNNEI in the germline V gene. CDR3 residues: CASSEANGGSDTQYF. CDR3 nucleotides: TGTGCCAGCAGTGAAGCCAATGGCGGTTCAGATACGCAGTATTTT.

This clonotype was seen ten or more times. This sequence joins TRBV24-1 and TRBJ2-1, with a tentative D call TRBD2 (6 bases). The CDR3 is made up of 13 amino acids. The V end lost 8 bases, the J end lost 6 bases, and 13 bases lay between the germline ends. CDR1 and CDR2 from the germline V gene are KGHDR and SFDVKD. This CDR3 reads CATTRGPRNEQFF. CDR3 coding DNA: TGTGCCACCACGCGGGGCCCCCGCAATGAGCAGTTCTTC.

This clonotype was observed a few times. The chain has TRBV11-3 and TRBJ2-1, with D possibly TRBD2 on 6 matching bases. The CDR3 is 14 amino acids. Germline V CDR1 and CDR2: SGHNT, YENEEA. V lost 0 bases to trimming and J lost 10 bases, with 13 bases between them. DNA of the CDR3: TGTGCCAGCAGCTTAGATACTAGCTCATGGGAGCAGTTCTTC. Amino acids: CASSLDTSSWEQFF.

This clonotype appeared a few times. V and J are TRBV29-1 and TRBJ2-3; 13 nucleotides align to TRBD2. The germline V gene has CDR1 SQVTM and CDR2 ANQGSEA. The CDR3 has 15 amino acids. V lost 7 bases, J lost 2 bases, and 6 bases stayed unmatched. The CDR3 is CSASGTSGNTDTQYF. The CDR3, as DNA: TGCAGCGCCTCCGGGACTAGCGGGAACACAGATACGCAGTATTTT.

This chain uses TRBV15 with TRBJ1-6, with TRBD1 matching 7 bases. Germline V gene sequence: CDR1 LNHNV, CDR2 YYDKDF (reference sequence). After removal of 6 bases from V and 9 bases from J, the junction contained 5 bases not matched to a gene. CDR3 size: 13 residues. The CDR3, as DNA: TGTGCCACCAGAAGACAGGGCGCTTCACCCCTCCACTTT. This codes for CATRRQGASPLHF.

By proportion, this clonotype is medium-sized. The chain carries TRBV4-3 and TRBJ1-2; weak D call: TRBD1 (6 bases). Germline CDR1 reads LGHNA; CDR2 reads YSLEER. This CDR3 has 16 residues. Trimming cost V 0 bases and J 4 bases, with 15 bases left between them. The CDR3 protein is CASSQDYGGGGYGYTF. The CDR3 DNA follows: TGCGCCAGCAGCCAAGATTACGGGGGCGGAGGCTATGGCTACACCTTC.

This clonotype was seen a handful of times. The chain combines TRBV7-9 with TRBJ2-3, with a possible D match to TRBD2 (6 bases). CDR3 length: 15 amino acids. Germline CDR1 is SEHNR and CDR2 is FQNEAQ (reference sequence). V lost 1 base, J lost 5 bases, and 13 bases lay in between. The CDR3 spells CASSLVLAGRDTQYF. The CDR3 DNA sequence: TGTGCCAGCAGCTTAGTTTTGGCGGGGCGAGATACGCAGTATTTT. The full variable domain, in which reference TRBV7-9 and TRBJ2-3 provide the parts outside the CDR3, is DTGVSQNPRHKITKRGQNVTFRCDPISEHNRLYWYRQTLGQGPEFLTYFQNEAQLEKSRLLSDRFSAERPKGSFSTLEIQRTEQGDSAMYLCASSLVLAGRDTQYFGPGTRLTVL.

This chain joins TRBV5-1 and TRBJ2-7; D remains ambiguous. CDR1 is SGHRS, CDR2 YFSETQ, per germline. V gave up 1 base and J gave up 2 bases, with 13 bases separating them. The CDR3 is 15 amino acids. The CDR3 DNA reads as TGCGCCAGCAGCTTGAGTGCTAGGCCGACCTACGAGCAGTACGTC. The encoded protein is CASSLSARPTYEQYV.

The chain carries TRBV5-4 and TRBJ1-2; D is perhaps TRBD1 (6 bases). This CDR3 region has 14 residues. V lost 3 bases and J lost 6, with 15 bases in between. The germline CDR1 and CDR2 sequences are SGHNT and YYREEE (reference sequence). The CDR3 spells CASSSDLQGHGYTF. Here the CDR3 DNA reads TGTGCCAGCAGCTCGGACCTACAGGGACATGGCTACACCTTC.

This clonotype showed up just a few times. The chain carries TRBV20-1 and TRBJ2-7; D is ambiguous. The CDR3 totals 10 residues. Germline-derived CDR1 and CDR2 are DFQATT and SNEGSKA (reference sequence). The V end was cut by 3 bases, the J end by 3 bases, with 3 bases between. The CDR3 coding sequence is TGCAGTGCTAGTCACTACGAGCAGTACGTC. This codes for CSASHYEQYV.

The rearrangement links TRBV28 to TRBJ2-3; unclear D gene. The V gene lost 6 bases and the J gene lost 3 bases, with 7 bases spanning the gap. The CDR3 spans 12 residues. Germline CDR1 is MDHEN and CDR2 is SYDVKM. CDR3 nucleotide sequence: TGTGCCAGCAGCGGACGGACAGATACGCAGTATTTT. As protein: CASSGRTDTQYF.

The V call is TRBV6-2 or TRBV6-3, the J call TRBJ2-3; no clear D gene. The CDR3 contains 14 residues. In germline, CDR1 is MNHEY, CDR2 SVGEGT. Trimming removed 2 bases from V and 9 bases from J, with 15 bases in between. CDR3 residues: CASSYSRTLRTQYF. The CDR3 bases are TGTGCCAGCAGTTACAGTAGGACCCTCAGGACGCAGTATTTT.

The chain has TRBV10-3 and TRBJ2-6; D is possibly TRBD2 (6 bases). V lost 5 bases and J 0 bases, leaving 14 bases between the germline ends. From germline, CDR1 is ENHRY and CDR2 SYGVKD. The CDR3 spans 17 residues. Here the CDR3 DNA reads TGTGCCATCAGTACGGGACGGGAGAGCTCTGGGGCCAACGTCCTGACTTTC. Its translation is CAISTGRESSGANVLTF.

The genes are TRBV18 and TRBJ1-2, with TRBD1 matching over 7 bases. The ends lost 1 base at V and 0 bases at J; junction bases unmatched: 2. Germline V gene data show CDR1 as KGHSH and CDR2 as LQKENI. The CDR3 is 15 residues long. In DNA form, the CDR3 reads TGTGCCAGCTCACCACTCCAGGGGGCTAACTATGGCTACACCTTC. Translating it yields CASSPLQGANYGYTF.